This T cell receptor (beta chain) was identified during a study of radiation and T cells in renal cell carcinoma. Treatment: 15 Gy SBRT to primary tumor, nephrectomy 4 weeks later. Generated by immunoSEQ multiplex PCR, the TCRdb table keeps only in-frame clones and is missing some. The sample consists of about 20,000 clones, roughly 64% of them appearing once. The CDR3 runs 13 residues. From germline, CDR1 is SGHVS and CDR2 FQNEAQ. The ends were cut back, 2 bases at V and 0 bases at J, with 4 bases in the middle. The genes are TRBV7-8 and TRBJ1-1; D call uncertain. The specimen comprised tumor tissue, sampled from a patient whose treatment included radiotherapy and nephrectomy. This sequence was found in a woman between 70 and 85 years old with renal cell carcinoma. CDR3 loop: CASSLFVNTEAFF. In DNA, the CDR3 is TGTGCCAGCAGCTTATTCGTGAACACTGAAGCTTTCTTT.